This TCR beta chain was sequenced for a study of blood T cells in healthy people across ages. Total RNA extraction produced at least 5.5 micrograms (per sample) for the study. Next came a second PCR, run for roughly 6 to 11 cycles, which used a sample-barcoded 5' primer along with a J-beta primer mix. Every single cDNA molecule received a tag from a template-switch adaptor with 12 random nucleotides. TCRdb reprocessed the 5' RACE reads with MiXCR, giving one entry per CDR3 protein. Of 630,000 or so distinct CDR3 sequences in the sample, approximately 30% were seen once. The CDR3 covers 15 residues. Germline lookup yields CDR1 SGHRS and CDR2 YFSETQ. V lost 4 bases to trimming and J lost 0 bases, with 8 bases between them.

Sequenced material: blood. The chain employs TRBV5-1 and TRBJ2-6; D possibly corresponds to TRBD2 (5 bases). This sequence was found in an elderly woman in good health. CDR3 loop: CASSRRNSGANVLTF. CDR3 nucleotide sequence: TGCGCCAGCAGCCGGAGGAACTCTGGGGCCAACGTCCTGACTTTC.